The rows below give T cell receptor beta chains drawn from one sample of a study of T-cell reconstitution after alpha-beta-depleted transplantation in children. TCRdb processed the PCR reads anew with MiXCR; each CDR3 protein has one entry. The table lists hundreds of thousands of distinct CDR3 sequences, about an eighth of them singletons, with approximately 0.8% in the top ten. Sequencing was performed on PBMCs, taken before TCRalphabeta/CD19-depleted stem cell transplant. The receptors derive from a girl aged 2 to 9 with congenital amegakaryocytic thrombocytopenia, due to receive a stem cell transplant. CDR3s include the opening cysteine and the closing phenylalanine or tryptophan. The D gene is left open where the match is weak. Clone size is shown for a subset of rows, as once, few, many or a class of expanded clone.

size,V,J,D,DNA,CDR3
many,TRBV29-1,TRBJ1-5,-,TGCAGCGTTCGTGAGGGCAGTCAGCCCCAGCATTTT,CSVREGSQPQHF
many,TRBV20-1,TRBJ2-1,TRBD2,TGCAGTGCTTCTTCCCGGACTAGCGGGAACGATGAGCAGTTCTTC,CSASSRTSGNDEQFF
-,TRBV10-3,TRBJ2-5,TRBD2,TGTGCCATCAGTGTTGGTAGCGGGAGGGCCGCGGAGACCCAGTACTTC,CAISVGSGRAAETQYF
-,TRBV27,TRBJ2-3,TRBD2,TGTGCCAGCAGTATCCGACTAGCGGGAGGCCCAGATACGCAGTATTTT,CASSIRLAGGPDTQYF
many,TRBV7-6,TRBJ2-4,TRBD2,TGTGCCAGCAGCTTAGCACCTAGCGGGATTCTAGCCAAAAACATTCAGTACTTC,CASSLAPSGILAKNIQYF
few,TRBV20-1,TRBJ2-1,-,TGCAGTGCTAGAGATACCGGGACTTTACGTGGGGAGCAGTTCTTC,CSARDTGTLRGEQFF
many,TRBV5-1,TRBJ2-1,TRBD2,TGCGCCAGCAGCTTTAGCGGGAGTGGGAATGAGCAGTTCTTC,CASSFSGSGNEQFF
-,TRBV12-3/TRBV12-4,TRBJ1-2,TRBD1,TGTGCCAGCAGTTTAGCCGGGGACAGGGGAAAGAGAGGCTACACCTTC,CASSLAGDRGKRGYTF
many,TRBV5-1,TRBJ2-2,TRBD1,TGCGCCAGCAGCACGGGACAGGGGGCAATCGGGGAGCTGTTTTTT,CASSTGQGAIGELFF
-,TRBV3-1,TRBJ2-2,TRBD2,TGTGCCAGCACCCAAAGGGGACTTCTAGCGGGGAAGAACACCGGGGAGCTGTTTTTT,CASTQRGLLAGKNTGELFF
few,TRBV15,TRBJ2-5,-,TGTGCCACCAGCATTAGCCGCATCCAAGAGACCCAGTACTTC,CATSISRIQETQYF
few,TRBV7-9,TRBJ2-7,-,TGTGCCAGCAGCTCCACCCTGGGCGAGCAGTACTTC,CASSSTLGEQYF
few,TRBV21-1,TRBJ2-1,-,TGTGCCAGCAGCAAAGTGGGCGGGACGGGCTACAATGAGCAGTTCTTC,CASSKVGGTGYNEQFF
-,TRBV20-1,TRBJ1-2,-,TGCAGTGCTAATTCACAGGGCCATGGCTACACCTTC,CSANSQGHGYTF
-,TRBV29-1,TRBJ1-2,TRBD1,TGCAGCGTTGAACTTACAGGGGGCAGTGGCTACACCTTC,CSVELTGGSGYTF
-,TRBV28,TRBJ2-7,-,TGTGCCAGCAGTCCTTTACAGGTGGTGGGCTACGAGCAGTACTTC,CASSPLQVVGYEQYF